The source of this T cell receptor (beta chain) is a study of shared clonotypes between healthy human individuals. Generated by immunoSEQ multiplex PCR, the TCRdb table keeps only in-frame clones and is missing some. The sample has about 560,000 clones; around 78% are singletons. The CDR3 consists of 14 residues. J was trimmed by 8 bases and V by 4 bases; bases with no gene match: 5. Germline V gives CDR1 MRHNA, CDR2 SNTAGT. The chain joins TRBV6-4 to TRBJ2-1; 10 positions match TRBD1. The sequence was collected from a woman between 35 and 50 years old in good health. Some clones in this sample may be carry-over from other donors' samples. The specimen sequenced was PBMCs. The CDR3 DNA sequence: TGTGCCAGCAGTGTAGACAGGGGGCTCGATGAGCAGTTCTTC. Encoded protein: CASSVDRGLDEQFF.